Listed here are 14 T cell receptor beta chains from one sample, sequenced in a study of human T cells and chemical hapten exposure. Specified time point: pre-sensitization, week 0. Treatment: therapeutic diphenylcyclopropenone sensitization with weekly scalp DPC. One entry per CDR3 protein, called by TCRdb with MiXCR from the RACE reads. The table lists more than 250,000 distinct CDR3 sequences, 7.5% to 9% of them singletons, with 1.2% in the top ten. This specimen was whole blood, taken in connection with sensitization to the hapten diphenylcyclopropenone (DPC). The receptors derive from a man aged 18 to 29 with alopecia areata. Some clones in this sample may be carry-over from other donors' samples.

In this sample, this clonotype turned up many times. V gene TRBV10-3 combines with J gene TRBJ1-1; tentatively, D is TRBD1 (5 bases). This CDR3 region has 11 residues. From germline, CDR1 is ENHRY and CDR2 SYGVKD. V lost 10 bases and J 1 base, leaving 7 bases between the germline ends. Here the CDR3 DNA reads TGTGCCAGTCAGGGGAACACTGAAGCTTTCTTT. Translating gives CASQGNTEAFF.

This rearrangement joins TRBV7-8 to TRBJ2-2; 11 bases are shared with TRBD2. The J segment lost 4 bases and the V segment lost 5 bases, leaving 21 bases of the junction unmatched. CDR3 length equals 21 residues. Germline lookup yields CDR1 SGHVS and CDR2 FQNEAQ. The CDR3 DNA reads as TGTGCCAGCAGCCATACCAGATCCGGACTAGCGGGCCGTTCGGGCACCGGGGAGCTGTTTTTT. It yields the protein CASSHTRSGLAGRSGTGELFF.

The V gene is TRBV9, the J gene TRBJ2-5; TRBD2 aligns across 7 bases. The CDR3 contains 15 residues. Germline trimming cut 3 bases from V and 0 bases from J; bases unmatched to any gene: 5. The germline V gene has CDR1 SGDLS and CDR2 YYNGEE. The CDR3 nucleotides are TGTGCCAGCAGCGCGGGGAGGGGAAACCAAGAGACCCAGTACTTC. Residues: CASSAGRGNQETQYF.

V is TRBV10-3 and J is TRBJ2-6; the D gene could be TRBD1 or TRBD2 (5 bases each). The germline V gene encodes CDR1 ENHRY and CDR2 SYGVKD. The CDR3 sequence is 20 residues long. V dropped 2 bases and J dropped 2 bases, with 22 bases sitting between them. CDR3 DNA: TGTGCCATCAGTGAGCCGCTACCTCCGGGACGGAACACTGGGGCCAACGTCCTGACTTTC. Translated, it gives CAISEPLPPGRNTGANVLTF.

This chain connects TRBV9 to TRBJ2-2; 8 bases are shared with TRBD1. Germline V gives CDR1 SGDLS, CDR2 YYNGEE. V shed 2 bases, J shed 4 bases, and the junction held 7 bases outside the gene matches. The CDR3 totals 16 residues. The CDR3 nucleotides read TGTGCCAGCAGCGTTCCCGGGACAGGAGTCACCGGGGAGCTGTTTTTT. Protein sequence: CASSVPGTGVTGELFF.

CDR3 region: CASSSPPNRLNTEAFF. CDR3 sequence (DNA): TGTGCCAGCAGTTCGCCCCCAAACAGGCTGAACACTGAAGCTTTCTTT. The chain employs TRBV27 and TRBJ1-1; a weak D match, TRBD1 (5 bases). Germline CDR1 is MNHEY and CDR2 is SMNVEV (reference sequence). The V gene lost 4 bases and the J gene lost 0 bases, with 15 bases spanning the gap. The CDR3 spans 16 residues.

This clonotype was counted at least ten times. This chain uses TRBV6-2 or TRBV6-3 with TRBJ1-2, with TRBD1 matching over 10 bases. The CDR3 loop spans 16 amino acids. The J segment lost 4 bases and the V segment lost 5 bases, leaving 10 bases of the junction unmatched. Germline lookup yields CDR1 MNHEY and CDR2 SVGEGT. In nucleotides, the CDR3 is TGTGCCAGCAGTCACGACAGGGGGCCTAACGCCTATGGCTACACCTTC. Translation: CASSHDRGPNAYGYTF.

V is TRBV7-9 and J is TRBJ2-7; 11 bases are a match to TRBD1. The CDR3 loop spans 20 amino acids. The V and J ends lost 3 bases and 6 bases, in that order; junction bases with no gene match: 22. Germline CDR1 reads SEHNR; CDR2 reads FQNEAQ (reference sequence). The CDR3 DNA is TGTGCCAGCAGCTTCGCTTCCGGGACAGGGGGACTGGGATCGCAAGTCGAGCAGTACTTC. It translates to CASSFASGTGGLGSQVEQYF.

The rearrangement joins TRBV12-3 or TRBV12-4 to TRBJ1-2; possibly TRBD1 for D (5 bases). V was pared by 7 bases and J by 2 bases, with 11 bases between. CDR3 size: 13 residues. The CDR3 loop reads CASNPGRNYGYTF. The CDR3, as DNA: TGTGCCAGCAATCCGGGACGGAACTATGGCTACACCTTC.

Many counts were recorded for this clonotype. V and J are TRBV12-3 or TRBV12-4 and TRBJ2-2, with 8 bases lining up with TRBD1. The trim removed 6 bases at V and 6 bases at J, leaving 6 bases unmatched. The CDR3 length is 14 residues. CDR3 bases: TGTGCCAGCAGACCCGACAGGGGACCCGGGGAGCTGTTTTTT. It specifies CASRPDRGPGELFF.

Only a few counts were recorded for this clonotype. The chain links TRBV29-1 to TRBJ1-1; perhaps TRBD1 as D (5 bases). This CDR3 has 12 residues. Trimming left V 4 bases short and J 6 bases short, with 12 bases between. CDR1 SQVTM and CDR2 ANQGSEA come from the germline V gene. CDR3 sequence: CSVVGPEPEAFF. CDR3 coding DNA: TGCAGCGTTGTGGGACCGGAACCTGAAGCTTTCTTT.

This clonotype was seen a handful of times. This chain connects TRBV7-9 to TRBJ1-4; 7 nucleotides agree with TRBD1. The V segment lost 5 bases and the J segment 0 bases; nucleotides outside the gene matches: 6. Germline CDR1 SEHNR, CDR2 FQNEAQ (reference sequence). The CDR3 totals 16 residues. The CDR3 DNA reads TGTGCCAGCAGCCCCGGGACAGATGCAACTAATGAAAAACTGTTTTTT. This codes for CASSPGTDATNEKLFF.

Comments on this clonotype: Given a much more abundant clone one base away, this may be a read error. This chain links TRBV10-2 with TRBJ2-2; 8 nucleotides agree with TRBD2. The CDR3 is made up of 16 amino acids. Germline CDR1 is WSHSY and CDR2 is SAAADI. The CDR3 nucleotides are TGCGCCAGCAGTGCCTCCGGGACTAGATACACCGGGAAGCTGTTTTTT. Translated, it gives CASSASGTRYTGKLFF.

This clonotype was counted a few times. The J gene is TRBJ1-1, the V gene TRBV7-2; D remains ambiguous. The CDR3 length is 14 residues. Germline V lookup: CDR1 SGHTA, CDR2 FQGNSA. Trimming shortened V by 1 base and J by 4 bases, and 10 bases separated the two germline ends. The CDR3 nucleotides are TGTGCCAGCAGCTTAGGCCCTTCAAGCACTGAAGCTTTCTTT. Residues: CASSLGPSSTEAFF.